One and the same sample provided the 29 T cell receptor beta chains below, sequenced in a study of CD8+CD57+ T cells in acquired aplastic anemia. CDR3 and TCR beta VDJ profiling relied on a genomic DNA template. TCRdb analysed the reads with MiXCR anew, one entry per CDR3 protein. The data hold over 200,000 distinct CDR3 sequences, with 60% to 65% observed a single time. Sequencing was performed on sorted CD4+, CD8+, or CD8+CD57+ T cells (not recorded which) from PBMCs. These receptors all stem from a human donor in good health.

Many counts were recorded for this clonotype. The DNA for the CDR3 is TGCAGCGTTGAGGCTGATGAAGCTTTCTTT. This codes for CSVEADEAFF. This chain joins TRBV29-1 and TRBJ1-1; unclear D gene. The CDR3 loop spans 10 amino acids. CDR1 is SQVTM and CDR2 is ANQGSEA in the germline V gene. V was pared by 3 bases and J by 7 bases, with 6 bases between.

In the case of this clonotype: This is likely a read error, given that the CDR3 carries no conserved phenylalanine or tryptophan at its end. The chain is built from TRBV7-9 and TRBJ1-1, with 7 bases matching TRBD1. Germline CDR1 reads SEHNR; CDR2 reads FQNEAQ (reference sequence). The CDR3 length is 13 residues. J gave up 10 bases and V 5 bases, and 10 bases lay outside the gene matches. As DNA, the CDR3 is TGTGCCAGCAGCCTGGGACAGAGAGCTGGAGCTTTCTCT. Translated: CASSLGQRAGAFS.

CDR3 sequence (DNA): TGTGCCAGCAGTGAAAGAGCATACAATGAGCAGTTCTTC. It translates to CASSERAYNEQFF. The chain employs TRBV2 and TRBJ2-1; D is unclear. V gave up 2 bases and J gave up 4 bases, with 6 bases separating them. The CDR3 covers 13 residues. In germline, CDR1 is SNHLY, CDR2 FYNNEI.

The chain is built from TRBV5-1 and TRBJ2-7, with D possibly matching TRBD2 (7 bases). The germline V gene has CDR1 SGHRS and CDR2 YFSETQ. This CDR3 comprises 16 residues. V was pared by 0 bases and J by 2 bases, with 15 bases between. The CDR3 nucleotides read TGCGCCAGCAGCTTGGGCGGGGGCTCAGGCCCCTACGAGCAGTACTTC. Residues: CASSLGGGSGPYEQYF.

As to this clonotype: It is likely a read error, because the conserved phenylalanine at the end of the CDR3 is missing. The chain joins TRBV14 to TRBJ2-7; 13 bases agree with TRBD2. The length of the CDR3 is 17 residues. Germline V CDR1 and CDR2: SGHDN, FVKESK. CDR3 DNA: TGTGCCGGCAGCCCCGGGACTAGCGGGATTGTCACCTACGAGCAGTACCTC. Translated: CAGSPGTSGIVTYEQYL.

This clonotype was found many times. CDR3 DNA sequence: TGTGCCTGGAGTGTTCTCTCAGTAGGCCTTGAACAGCCCCAGCATTTT. It translates to CAWSVLSVGLEQPQHF. The chain joins TRBV30 to TRBJ1-5, with D unresolved. This CDR3 spans 16 amino acids. With 0 bases removed from V and 7 bases from J, the gap between germline ends came to 19 bases. Looked up from germline, CDR1 is GTSNPN and CDR2 is SVGIG (reference sequence). Looking up the rest from reference TRBV30 and TRBJ1-5 gives the full variable domain: SQTIHQWPATLVQPVGSPLSLECTVEGTSNPNLYWYRQAAGRGLQLLFYSVGIGQISSEVPQNLSASRPQDRQFILSSKKLLLSDSGFYLCAWSVLSVGLEQPQHFGDGTRLSIL.

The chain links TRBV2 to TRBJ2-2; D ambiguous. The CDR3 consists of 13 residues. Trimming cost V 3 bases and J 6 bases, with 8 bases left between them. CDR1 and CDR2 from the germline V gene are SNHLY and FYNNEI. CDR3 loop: CASSEEPPGELFF. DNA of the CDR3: TGTGCCAGCAGTGAGGAGCCCCCCGGGGAGCTGTTTTTT.

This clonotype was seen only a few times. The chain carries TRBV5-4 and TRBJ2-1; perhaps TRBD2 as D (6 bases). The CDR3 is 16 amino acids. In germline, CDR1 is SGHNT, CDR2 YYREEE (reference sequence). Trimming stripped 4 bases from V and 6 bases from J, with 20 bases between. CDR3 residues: CASSPGGDSAFNEQFF. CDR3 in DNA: TGTGCCAGCAGCCCAGGTGGGGACTCAGCTTTCAATGAGCAGTTCTTC. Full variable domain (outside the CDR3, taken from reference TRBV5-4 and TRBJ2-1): ETGVTQSPTHLIKTRGQQVTLRCSSQSGHNTVSWYQQALGQGPQFIFQYYREEENGRGNFPPRFSGLQFPNYSSELNVNALELDDSALYLCASSPGGDSAFNEQFFGPGTRLTVL.

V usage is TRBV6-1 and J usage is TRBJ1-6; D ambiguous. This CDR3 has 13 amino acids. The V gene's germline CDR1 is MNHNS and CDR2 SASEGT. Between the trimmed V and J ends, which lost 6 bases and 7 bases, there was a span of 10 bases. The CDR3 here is CASRPLGNSPLHF. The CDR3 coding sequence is TGTGCCAGCAGGCCCCTGGGAAATTCACCCCTCCACTTT.

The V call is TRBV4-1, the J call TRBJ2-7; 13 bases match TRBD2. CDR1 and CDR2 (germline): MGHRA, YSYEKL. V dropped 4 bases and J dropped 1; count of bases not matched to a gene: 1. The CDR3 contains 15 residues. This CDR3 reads CASSRTSGGSYEQYF. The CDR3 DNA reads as TGCGCCAGCAGCCGGACTAGCGGGGGATCCTACGAGCAGTACTTC.

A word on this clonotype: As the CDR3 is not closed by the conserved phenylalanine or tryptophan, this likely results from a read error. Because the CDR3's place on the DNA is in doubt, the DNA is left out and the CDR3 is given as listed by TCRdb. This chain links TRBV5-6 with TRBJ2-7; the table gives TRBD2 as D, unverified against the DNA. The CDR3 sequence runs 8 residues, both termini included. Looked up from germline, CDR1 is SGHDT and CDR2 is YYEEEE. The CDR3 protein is CASSLGET.

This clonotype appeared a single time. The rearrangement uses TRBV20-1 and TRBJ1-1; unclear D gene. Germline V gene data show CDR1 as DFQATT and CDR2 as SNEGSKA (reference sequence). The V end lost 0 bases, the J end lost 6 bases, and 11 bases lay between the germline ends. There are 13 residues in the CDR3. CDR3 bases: TGCAGTGCTAGAGATGCAGTGGTCTCTGAAGCTTTCTTT. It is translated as CSARDAVVSEAFF.

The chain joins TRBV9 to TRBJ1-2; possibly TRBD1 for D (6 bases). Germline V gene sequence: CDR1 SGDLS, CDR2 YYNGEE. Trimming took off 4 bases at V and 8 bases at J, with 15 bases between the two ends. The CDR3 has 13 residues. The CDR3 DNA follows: TGTGCCAGCAGCCCAGAGGGGGGGCGAGGCTACACCTTC. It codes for CASSPEGGRGYTF.

The DNA for the CDR3 is TGTGCCAGCAGTCACGGGACAGGGCCGTACGAGCAGTACTTC. This gives the protein CASSHGTGPYEQYF. The chain employs TRBV7-2 and TRBJ2-7, with 9 positions matching TRBD1. There are 14 residues in the CDR3. The germline V gene has CDR1 SGHTA and CDR2 FQGNSA. Trimming cost V 6 bases and J 4 bases; bases outside gene matches: 7.

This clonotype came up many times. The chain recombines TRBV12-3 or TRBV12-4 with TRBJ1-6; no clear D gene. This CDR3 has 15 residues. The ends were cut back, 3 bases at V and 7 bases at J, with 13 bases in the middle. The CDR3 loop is CASSFEGSINSPLHF. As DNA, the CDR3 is TGTGCCAGCAGTTTTGAGGGTTCGATCAATTCACCCCTCCACTTT.

The CDR3 coding sequence is TGTGCCACCAGCCGTAGGACAGGGATGGCCAAAAACATTCAGTACTTC. Its translation is CATSRRTGMAKNIQYF. The J gene is TRBJ2-4, the V gene TRBV15; 8 bases are a match to TRBD1. Germline values: CDR1 LNHNV, CDR2 YYDKDF (reference sequence). The CDR3 totals 16 residues. The V segment lost 5 bases and the J segment 1 base; nucleotides outside the gene matches: 7.

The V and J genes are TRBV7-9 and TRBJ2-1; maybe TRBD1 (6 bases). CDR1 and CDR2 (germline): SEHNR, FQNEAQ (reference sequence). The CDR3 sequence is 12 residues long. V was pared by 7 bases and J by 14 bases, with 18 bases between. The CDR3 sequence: CASTRRSGEEFF. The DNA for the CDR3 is TGTGCCAGCACACGTCGTTCAGGGGAAGAGTTCTTC. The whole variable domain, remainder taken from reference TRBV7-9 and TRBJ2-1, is DTGVSQNPRHKITKRGQNVTFRCDPISEHNRLYWYRQTLGQGPEFLTYFQNEAQLEKSRLLSDRFSAERPKGSFSTLEIQRTEQGDSAMYLCASTRRSGEEFFGPGTRLTVL.

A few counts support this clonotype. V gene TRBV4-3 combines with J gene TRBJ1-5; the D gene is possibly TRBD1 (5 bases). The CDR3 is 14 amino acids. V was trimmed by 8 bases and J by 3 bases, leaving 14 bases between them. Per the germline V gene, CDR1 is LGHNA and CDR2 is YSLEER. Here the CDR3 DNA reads TGCGCCAGCGGCCCCGGGGCCTACAATCAGCCCCAGCATTTT. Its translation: CASGPGAYNQPQHF.

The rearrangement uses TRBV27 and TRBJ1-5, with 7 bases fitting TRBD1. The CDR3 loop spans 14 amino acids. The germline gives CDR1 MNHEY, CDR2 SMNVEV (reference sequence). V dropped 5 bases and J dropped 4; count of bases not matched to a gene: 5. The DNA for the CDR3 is TGTGCCAGCAGTAAGGGGGCCTGGAATCAGCCCCAGCATTTT. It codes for CASSKGAWNQPQHF.

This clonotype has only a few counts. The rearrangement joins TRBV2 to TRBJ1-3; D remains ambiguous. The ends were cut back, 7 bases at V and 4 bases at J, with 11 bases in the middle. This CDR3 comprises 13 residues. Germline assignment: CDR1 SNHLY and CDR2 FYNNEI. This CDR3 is CASTTERGNTIYF. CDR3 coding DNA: TGTGCCAGCACAACAGAGAGAGGAAACACCATATATTTT. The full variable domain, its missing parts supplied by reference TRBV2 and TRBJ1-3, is EPEVTQTPSHQVTQMGQEVILRCVPISNHLYFYWYRQILGQKVEFLVSFYNNEISEKSEIFDDQFSVERPDGSNFTLKIRSTKLEDSAMYFCASTTERGNTIYFGEGSWLTVV.

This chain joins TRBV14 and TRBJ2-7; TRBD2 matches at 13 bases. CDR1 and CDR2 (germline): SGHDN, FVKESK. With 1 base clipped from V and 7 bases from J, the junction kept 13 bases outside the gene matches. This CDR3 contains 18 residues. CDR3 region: CASSQGIFRLAGGFEQYF. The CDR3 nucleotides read TGTGCCAGCAGCCAAGGGATTTTTCGACTAGCGGGAGGATTTGAGCAGTACTTC.

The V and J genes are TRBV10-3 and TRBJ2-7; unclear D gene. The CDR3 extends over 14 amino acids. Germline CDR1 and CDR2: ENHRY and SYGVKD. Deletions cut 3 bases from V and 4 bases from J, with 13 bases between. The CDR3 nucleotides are TGTGCCATCAGTGACCGATACCTGGGGTACGAGCAGTACTTC. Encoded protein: CAISDRYLGYEQYF.

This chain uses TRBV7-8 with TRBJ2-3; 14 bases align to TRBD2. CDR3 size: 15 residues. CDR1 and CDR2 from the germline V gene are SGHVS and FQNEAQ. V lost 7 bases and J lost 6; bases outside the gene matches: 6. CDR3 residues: CASIPGLAGVDTQYF. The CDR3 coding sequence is TGTGCCAGCATCCCGGGACTAGCGGGAGTGGATACGCAGTATTTT.

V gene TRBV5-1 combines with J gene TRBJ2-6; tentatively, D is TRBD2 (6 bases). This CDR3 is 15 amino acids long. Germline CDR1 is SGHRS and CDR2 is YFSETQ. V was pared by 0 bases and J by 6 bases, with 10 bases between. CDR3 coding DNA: TGCGCCAGCAGCTTGGGGGACTCCTTGGCCAACGTCCTGACTTTC. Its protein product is CASSLGDSLANVLTF. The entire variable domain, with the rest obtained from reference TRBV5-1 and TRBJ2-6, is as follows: KAGVTQTPRYLIKTRGQQVTLSCSPISGHRSVSWYQQTPGQGLQFLFEYFSETQRNKGNFPGRFSGRQFSNSRSEMNVSTLELGDSALYLCASSLGDSLANVLTFGAGSRLTVL.

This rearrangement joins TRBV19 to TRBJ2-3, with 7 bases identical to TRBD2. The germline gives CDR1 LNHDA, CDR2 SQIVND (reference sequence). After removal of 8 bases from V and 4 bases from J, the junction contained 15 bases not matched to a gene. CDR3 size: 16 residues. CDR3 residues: CASFRLAIKSSDTQYF. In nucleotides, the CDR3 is TGTGCCAGTTTTCGACTAGCTATTAAAAGTTCAGATACGCAGTATTTT.

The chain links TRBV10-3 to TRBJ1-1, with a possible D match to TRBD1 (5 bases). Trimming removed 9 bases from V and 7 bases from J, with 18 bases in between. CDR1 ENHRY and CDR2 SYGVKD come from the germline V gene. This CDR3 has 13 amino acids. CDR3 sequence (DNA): TGTGCCATTTCCTACAGGAGGGAGGGTGAAGCTTTCTTT. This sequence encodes CAISYRREGEAFF.

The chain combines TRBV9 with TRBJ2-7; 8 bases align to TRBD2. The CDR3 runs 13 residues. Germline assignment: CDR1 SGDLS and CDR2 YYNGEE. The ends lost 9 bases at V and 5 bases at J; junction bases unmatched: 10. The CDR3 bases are TGTGCCACCAGTGAACCGGGACTAGACGAGCAGTACTTC. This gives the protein CATSEPGLDEQYF.

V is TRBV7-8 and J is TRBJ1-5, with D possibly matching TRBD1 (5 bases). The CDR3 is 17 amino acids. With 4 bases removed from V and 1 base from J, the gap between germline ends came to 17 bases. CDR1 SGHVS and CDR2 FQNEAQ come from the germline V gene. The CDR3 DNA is TGTGCCAGCAGCTCCTGGGGGGACGTTGAGAGCAATCAGCCCCAGCATTTT. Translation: CASSSWGDVESNQPQHF.

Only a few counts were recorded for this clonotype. The CDR3 reads CASSLYRDSIFQPQHF. CDR3 nucleotides: TGTGCCAGCAGTTTATATAGGGACAGTATCTTTCAGCCCCAGCATTTT. The J gene is TRBJ1-5, the V gene TRBV28; 7 bases align to TRBD1. Germline CDR1 reads MDHEN; CDR2 reads SYDVKM. Trimming took 1 base from V and 6 from J; bases not matched to a gene: 9. CDR3 length equals 16 residues.